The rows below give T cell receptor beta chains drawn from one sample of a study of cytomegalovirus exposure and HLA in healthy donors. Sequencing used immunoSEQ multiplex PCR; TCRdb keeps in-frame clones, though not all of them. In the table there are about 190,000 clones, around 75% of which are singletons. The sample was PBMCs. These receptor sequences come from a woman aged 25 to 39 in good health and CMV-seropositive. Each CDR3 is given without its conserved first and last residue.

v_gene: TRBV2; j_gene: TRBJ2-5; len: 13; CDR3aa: ASRDRRPLQETQY
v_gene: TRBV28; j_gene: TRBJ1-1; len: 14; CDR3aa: ASIPRGGPVNTEAF
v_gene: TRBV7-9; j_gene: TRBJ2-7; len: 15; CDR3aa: ASSPRTSGTYGYEQY
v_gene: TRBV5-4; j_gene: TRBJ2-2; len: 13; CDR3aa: ASSLDGRGAGELF
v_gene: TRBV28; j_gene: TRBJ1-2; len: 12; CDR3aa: ASRGQGEAYGYT
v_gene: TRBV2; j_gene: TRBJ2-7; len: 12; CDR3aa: ASRGLAGAYEQY
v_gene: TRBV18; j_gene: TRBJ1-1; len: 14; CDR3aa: ASSPLKQGTPTEAF
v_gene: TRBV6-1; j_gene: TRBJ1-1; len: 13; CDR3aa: ASRNREGGHTEAF
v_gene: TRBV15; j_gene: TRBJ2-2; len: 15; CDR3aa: ATSRDHASGRSGELF
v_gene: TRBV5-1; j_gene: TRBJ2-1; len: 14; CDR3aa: ASSWGLAGEYNEQF
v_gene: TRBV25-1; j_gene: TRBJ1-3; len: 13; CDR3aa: ASSELGGAGNTIY
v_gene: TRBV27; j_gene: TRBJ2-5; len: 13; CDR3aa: ASSLNPGGEETQY